These 10 T cell receptor beta chains share one sample of origin, sequenced in a study of glioma-infiltrating T cells. The iRepertoire nested amplicon-rescue multiplex PCR amplified TCR alpha and beta CDR3s from RNA. TCRdb reanalysed the multiplex PCR reads using MiXCR and keeps one entry per CDR3 protein. Here the sample spans some 93,000 distinct CDR3 sequences, around 42% being singletons. Sample: glioma tissue, nonneoplastic brain tissue, or PBMCs (not recorded which). The receptor source for this set is a human donor with low-grade glioma or glioblastoma, undergoing nonglioma brain surgery, or in good health (not recorded which).

This clonotype was recorded at least ten times. The CDR3: CASSGGTGANVLTF. CDR3 nucleotides: TGCGCCAGCAGTGGGGGAACCGGGGCCAACGTCCTGACTTTC. The chain has TRBV4-1 and TRBJ2-6, with D tentatively TRBD1 or TRBD2 (5 bases each). The CDR3 contains 14 residues. The V gene's germline CDR1 is MGHRA and CDR2 YSYEKL. Trimming pared 6 bases from V and 4 bases from J, leaving 10 bases between.

This clonotype was seen at least ten times. V and J are TRBV20-1 and TRBJ1-6; D unclear. Trimming removed 0 bases at V and 7 bases at J, with 7 bases between. This CDR3 comprises 13 residues. Germline CDR1 and CDR2: DFQATT and SNEGSKA (reference sequence). CDR3 bases: TGCAGTGCTAGAGATCTCGCAAATTCACCCCTCCACTTT. This encodes CSARDLANSPLHF.

This clonotype occurred many times. This CDR3 reads CASTSGTGSRETQYF. The CDR3 DNA follows: TGTGCCAGTACCTCCGGGACAGGGTCACGAGAGACCCAGTACTTC. J is TRBJ2-5 and V is TRBV19, with 9 nucleotides matching TRBD1. Trimming took 7 bases from V and 4 from J; bases not matched to a gene: 10. CDR1 LNHDA and CDR2 SQIVND come from the germline V gene (reference sequence). This CDR3 spans 15 amino acids.

This clonotype was seen repeatedly, ten times or more. The gene calls are TRBV19 and TRBJ1-1; D gene unclear. Germline CDR1 LNHDA, CDR2 SQIVND (reference sequence). The CDR3 is made up of 14 amino acids. The ends were cut back, 3 bases at V and 1 base at J, with 9 bases in the middle. CDR3 region: CASSILWGNTEAFF. The CDR3 DNA follows: TGTGCCAGTAGTATTCTTTGGGGGAACACTGAAGCTTTCTTT.

This clonotype was found many times. V is TRBV19 and J is TRBJ1-2, with 8 bases lining up with TRBD1. The CDR3 is 15 amino acids. Germline values: CDR1 LNHDA, CDR2 SQIVND (reference sequence). V lost 3 bases to trimming and J lost 4 bases; unmatched junction nucleotides: 7. DNA for the CDR3: TGTGCCAGTAGTATCGGGACAGGTGGATTCTATGGCTACACCTTC. As protein: CASSIGTGGFYGYTF.

Concerning this clonotype itself: One end of the junction fails to match germline, which may point to a read error. The rearrangement joins TRBV20-1 to TRBJ1-1; possible D gene TRBD1, 5 bases. CDR3 size: 16 residues. Germline lookup yields CDR1 DFQATT and CDR2 SNEGSKA (reference sequence). The CDR3: CSARDESGGRLAEAFF. The CDR3 DNA reads TGCAGTGCCAGAGATGAATCCGGGGGACGTTTAGCTGAAGCTTTCTTT.

In this sample, this clonotype turned up many times. The gene calls are TRBV20-1 and TRBJ1-2; no clear D gene. CDR1 is DFQATT and CDR2 is SNEGSKA in the germline V gene (reference sequence). The CDR3 length is 13 residues. V lost 0 bases to trimming and J lost 8 bases, with 13 bases between them. The CDR3 DNA reads TGCAGTGCTAGAGAACAACAAACGGAAGGCTACACCTTC. Translating it yields CSAREQQTEGYTF.

There are many counts of this clonotype. The V and J genes are TRBV6-1 and TRBJ2-4; the D gene is possibly TRBD2 (8 bases). Trimming shortened V by 5 bases and J by 6 bases, and 14 bases separated the two germline ends. The CDR3 extends over 14 amino acids. Germline lookup yields CDR1 MNHNS and CDR2 SASEGT. The CDR3 loop reads CASSSGGLGNIQYF. In DNA, the CDR3 is TGTGCCAGCAGTTCAGGGGGACTAGGAAACATTCAGTACTTC.

This clonotype was recorded at least ten times. This chain connects TRBV28 to TRBJ2-7; D possibly matches TRBD1 or TRBD2 (5 bases each). The germline V gene encodes CDR1 MDHEN and CDR2 SYDVKM. Trimming cost V 4 bases and J 3 bases, with 19 bases left between them. The CDR3 is 16 amino acids. The CDR3 sequence: CASSSVGTTPLYEQYF. CDR3 DNA sequence: TGTGCCAGCAGTTCGGTCGGGACCACTCCTCTCTACGAGCAGTACTTC.

This clonotype was recorded many times. V gene TRBV20-1 combines with J gene TRBJ1-1; D gene unclear. The CDR3 runs to 10 residues. In germline, CDR1 is DFQATT, CDR2 SNEGSKA (reference sequence). V was pared by 5 bases and J by 6 bases, with 7 bases between. The CDR3 spells CSASSAEAFF. The CDR3 nucleotides read TGCAGTGCTTCCAGTGCTGAAGCTTTCTTT.